The 4 T cell receptor beta chains presented below share a single source sample, sequenced in a study of T cell repertoires in aging, cancer and after chemotherapy. TCR beta rearrangements were amplified from peripheral blood genomic DNA. A mixed TRB-A/B primer pool amplified rearranged TRB by multiplex touch-down PCR. TCRdb redid the calling of the multiplex PCR reads with MiXCR, one entry per CDR3 protein. The sample has about 3,000 distinct CDR3 sequences, around 25% seen once. The sample comprised blood. Receptors were obtained from a human donor with a solid tumor.

In this sample, this clonotype is hyperexpanded (1% or more). This chain links TRBV29-1 with TRBJ2-5, with TRBD1 identical over 8 bases. The ends lost 7 bases at V and 4 bases at J; junction bases unmatched: 14. Germline V gene data show CDR1 as SQVTM and CDR2 as ANQGSEA. CDR3 length: 15 amino acids. CDR3 coding DNA: TGCAGCGCCGAAGGAGACAGGGGCCGTTCAGAGACCCAGTACTTC. Translation gives CSAEGDRGRSETQYF.

This clonotype is judged medium-sized (0.01 to 0.1%). Here the CDR3 reads CSVTGRGATGELFF. The CDR3 coding sequence is TGCAGCGTCACGGGGCGGGGGGCCACCGGGGAGCTGTTTTTT. The genes are TRBV29-1 and TRBJ2-2; 8 bases line up with TRBD2. Unmatched junction bases numbered 7, after V lost 6 bases and J lost 4 bases. The CDR3 covers 14 residues. CDR1 and CDR2 (germline): SQVTM, ANQGSEA.

This clonotype appeared a few times. J is TRBJ1-5 and V is TRBV6-1, with D perhaps TRBD1 (6 bases). The V gene's germline CDR1 is MNHNS and CDR2 SASEGT. CDR3 size: 19 residues. Trimming removed 6 bases at V and 0 bases at J, with 24 bases between. The CDR3, as DNA: TGTGCCAGCAGCCACTCCAGCGGGACACCGATTTATAGCAATCAGCCCCAGCATTTT. Translating it yields CASSHSSGTPIYSNQPQHF.

This clonotype has a handful of counts. V usage is TRBV5-6 and J usage is TRBJ1-1; D is perhaps TRBD1 (6 bases). This CDR3 comprises 15 residues. V shed 0 bases and J shed 2 bases, with 11 bases lying between them. The germline V gene encodes CDR1 SGHDT and CDR2 YYEEEE. The chain's CDR3 is CASSLETGINTEAFF. The DNA of the CDR3 is TGTGCCAGCAGCTTGGAAACAGGGATTAACACTGAAGCTTTCTTT.